These 5 T cell receptor beta chains originate from one sample sequenced in a study of cytomegalovirus exposure and HLA in healthy donors. Using immunoSEQ multiplex PCR, the repertoire was profiled, and TCRdb retains in-frame clones only, with some absent. The sample includes roughly 76,000 clones, 94% of them seen just once. The source material was PBMCs. The receptors here all came from a young man in good health and CMV-seropositive.

The chain is built from TRBV28 and TRBJ2-1; D is uncertain. Germline assignment: CDR1 MDHEN and CDR2 SYDVKM. V was trimmed by 6 bases and J by 10 bases, leaving 10 bases between them. The CDR3 sequence is 11 residues long. This CDR3 reads CASRGSREQFF. The CDR3 nucleotides are TGTGCCAGCAGGGGCAGCAGGGAGCAGTTCTTC.

V is TRBV7-2 and J is TRBJ2-1; D gene ambiguous. Germline CDR1 reads SGHTA; CDR2 reads FQGNSA. The V end was cut by 2 bases, the J end by 5 bases, with 16 bases between. This CDR3 has 16 amino acids. In nucleotides, the CDR3 is TGTGCCAGCAGCTTAAATCGAGACTCCGCGGACAATGAGCAGTTCTTC. This gives the protein CASSLNRDSADNEQFF.

This chain joins TRBV29-1 and TRBJ2-2; 7 bases match TRBD1. Germline CDR1 and CDR2: SQVTM and ANQGSEA. The junction had 6 bases not matched to a gene; V was cut back by 4 bases and J by 10 bases. This CDR3 has 12 amino acids. CDR3 amino acids: CSVGGGPEELFF. CDR3 in DNA: TGCAGCGTTGGAGGGGGCCCGGAGGAGCTGTTTTTT.

The chain is built from TRBV7-9 and TRBJ2-2; 11 nucleotides line up with TRBD2. CDR1 is SEHNR, CDR2 FQNEAQ, per germline (reference sequence). CDR3 length: 16 residues. Trimming took 7 bases from V and 4 from J; bases not matched to a gene: 8. CDR3 nucleotide sequence: TGTGCCAGCATATCCAATAGCGGGAGGGCCACCGGGGAGCTGTTTTTT. It encodes CASISNSGRATGELFF.

The chain has TRBV10-1 and TRBJ1-4; no firm D call. The CDR3 is made up of 13 amino acids. The ends were cut back, 11 bases at V and 0 bases at J, with 10 bases in the middle. Germline V CDR1 and CDR2: WNHNN, SYGVQD (reference sequence). The CDR3 loop reads CAPGFATNEKLFF. The CDR3 DNA reads as TGCGCCCCGGGGTTTGCAACTAATGAAAAACTGTTTTTT.